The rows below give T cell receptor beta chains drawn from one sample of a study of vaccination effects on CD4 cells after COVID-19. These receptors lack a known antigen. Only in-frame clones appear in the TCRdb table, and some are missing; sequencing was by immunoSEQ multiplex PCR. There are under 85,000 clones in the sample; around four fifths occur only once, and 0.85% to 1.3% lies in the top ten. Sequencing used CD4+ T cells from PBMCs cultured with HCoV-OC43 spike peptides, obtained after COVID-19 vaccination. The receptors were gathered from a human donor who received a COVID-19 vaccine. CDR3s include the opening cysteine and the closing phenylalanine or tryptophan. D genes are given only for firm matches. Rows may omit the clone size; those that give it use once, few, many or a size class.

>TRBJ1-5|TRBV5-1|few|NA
TGCGCCAGCAGCTTCGGTCCCAATCAGCCCCAGCATTTT
CASSFGPNQPQHF
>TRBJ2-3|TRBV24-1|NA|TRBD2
TGTGCCACCAGTGATGTAACTAGCGGTTACACAGATACGCAGTATTTT
CATSDVTSGYTDTQYF
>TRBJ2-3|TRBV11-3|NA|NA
TGTGCCAGCAGTCGCACAGATACGCAGTATTTT
CASSRTDTQYF
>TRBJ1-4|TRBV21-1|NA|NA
TGTGCCAGCAGCAAGTATTATCTACAGGGGGAAACTAATGAAAAACTGTTTTTT
CASSKYYLQGETNEKLFF
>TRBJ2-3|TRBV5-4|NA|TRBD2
TGTGCCAGCAGCCAGCGGGGGGGCCGGACAGATACGCAGTATTTT
CASSQRGGRTDTQYF
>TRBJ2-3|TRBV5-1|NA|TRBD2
TGCGCCAGCAGCGGGACTAGCGGGGGGAACACAGATACGCAGTATTTT
CASSGTSGGNTDTQYF
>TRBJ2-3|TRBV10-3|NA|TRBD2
TGTGCCATCAGTGAGTCCGGGGGGGCGGCAGATACGCAGTATTTT
CAISESGGAADTQYF
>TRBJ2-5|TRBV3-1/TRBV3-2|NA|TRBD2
TGTGCCAGCAGCCAAACACGCGGGGGGGCCGGGGAGACCCAGTACTTC
CASSQTRGGAGETQYF
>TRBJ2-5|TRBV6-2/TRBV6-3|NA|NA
TGTGCCAGCAGTTACCTAGGCGGGGAAGAGACCCAGTACTTC
CASSYLGGEETQYF
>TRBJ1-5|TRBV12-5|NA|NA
TGTGCTAGTGGTTTGGTACAGGACGGTCGGTTTCTAGGCAATCAGCCCCAGCATTTT
CASGLVQDGRFLGNQPQHF
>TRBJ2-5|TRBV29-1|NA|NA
TGCAGCGTTCCGACACTAGGCCAAGAGACCCAGTACTTC
CSVPTLGQETQYF
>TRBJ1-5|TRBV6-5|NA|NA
TGTGCCAGCACTGCGACACCACAGGACAATCAGCCCCAGCATTTT
CASTATPQDNQPQHF
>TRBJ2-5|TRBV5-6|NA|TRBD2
TGTGCCAGCACCTCCGGGGGGTTGGAGACCCAGTACTTC
CASTSGGLETQYF
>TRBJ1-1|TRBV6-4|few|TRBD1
TGTGCCAGCAGCGGACAGGGGGCCGGGACTGAAGCTTTCTTT
CASSGQGAGTEAFF
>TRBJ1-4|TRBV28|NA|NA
TGTGCCAGCAGGCCTCTTAGGGGAGAAAAACTGTTTTTT
CASRPLRGEKLFF